This TCR beta chain was profiled in a study of response to subunit inactivated influenza vaccine. Study findings and constraints: The authors suggested that every seasonal influenza vaccination recruits few new T cells.

V shed 4 bases and J 6 bases; nucleotides not matched to a gene: 5. CDR3 length equals 14 residues. Germline V gene data show CDR1 as KGHSH and CDR2 as LQKENI. Via MiXCR, TCRdb re-called the RT-PCR reads, giving one row per CDR3 protein. The sample contains about 650,000 distinct CDR3 sequences, 15% to 19% of which appear only once. About this clonotype: Its antigen remains unknown.

The V and J genes are TRBV18 and TRBJ1-5, with TRBD1 matching 8 bases. This receptor was identified in a man aged 45-65 years who received an inactivated influenza vaccine. Sample: PBMCs from blood, taken roughly 12 days after vaccination. The CDR3 sequence: CASSQTGGRQPQHF. The DNA of the CDR3 is TGTGCCAGCTCACAAACAGGGGGGCGTCAGCCCCAGCATTTT.